The clone carrying this T cell receptor (beta chain) has more than one count but fewer than ten. An expansion of CD8+CD57+ cells by flow cytometry had been shown in patients chosen for sequencing. In all patients, the disease was severe acquired aplastic anemia. This sample is drawn from a study of CD8+CD57+ T cells in acquired aplastic anemia. Using genomic DNA as the template, TCR beta VDJ and CDR3 profiling was carried out. TCRdb called the reads again in MiXCR, with one record for every CDR3 protein. This repertoire shows about 200,000 distinct CDR3 sequences, about 62% found once; its top ten account for around 50%. With 5 bases clipped from V and 4 bases from J, the junction kept 7 bases outside the gene matches. CDR1 SGHTA and CDR2 FQGNSA come from the germline V gene. The CDR3 is 14 residues long.

The chain recombines TRBV7-2 with TRBJ2-7; TRBD2 matches 8 bases. The sample consisted of sorted CD4+, CD8+, or CD8+CD57+ T cells (not recorded which) from PBMCs. The sequence derives from a human donor with aplastic anemia. Here the CDR3 reads CASSRLAGHYEQYF. CDR3 sequence (DNA): TGTGCCAGCAGCCGATTAGCGGGGCATTACGAGCAGTACTTC.